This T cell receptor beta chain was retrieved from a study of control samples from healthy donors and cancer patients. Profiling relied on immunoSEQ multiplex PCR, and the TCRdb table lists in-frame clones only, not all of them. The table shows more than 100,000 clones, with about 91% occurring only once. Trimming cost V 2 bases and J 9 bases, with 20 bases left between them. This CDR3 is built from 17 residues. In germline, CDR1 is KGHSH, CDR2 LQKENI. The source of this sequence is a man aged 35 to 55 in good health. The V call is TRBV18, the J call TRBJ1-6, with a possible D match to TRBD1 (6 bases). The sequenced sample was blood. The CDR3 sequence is CASSPSMGGRGGSPLHF. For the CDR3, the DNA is TGTGCCAGCTCACCATCAATGGGAGGCAGGGGAGGTTCACCCCTCCACTTT.